This entry describes one TCR beta chain. Germline CDR1 and CDR2: WSHSY and SAAADI. This CDR3 has 13 residues. V lost 8 bases, J lost 1 base, and 12 bases lay in between. The authors' processing: Counts of nucleated cells, estimated from reference gene primer amplification, were obtained. TCRdb's table, derived via immunoSEQ multiplex PCR, lists solely in-frame clones and lacks some. The V and J calls and clone size come from that table; D and trimming were worked out from the DNA. The table lists about 380,000 clones, about 90% of them singletons. Participant age was about 18 to 100 years, and participants resided in about two dozen US areas. This record belongs to a study of blood T cell repertoires in COVID-19. Overall study context: COVID-19 samples, acute and convalescent, were from the United States, Italy and Spain. Nucleic acid was either cDNA or gDNA, and it came from T cells, B-cell-depleted T cells, or PBMCs.

The receptor's source is a young man who had recovered from COVID-19. The gene calls are TRBV10-2 and TRBJ2-7, with a possible D match to TRBD2 (6 bases). What was sequenced was PBMCs or T cells enriched from blood (not recorded which). CDR3 sequence reads: CASGTGVSYEQYF. In DNA form, the CDR3 reads TGCGCCAGCGGGACGGGAGTTTCCTACGAGCAGTACTTC.